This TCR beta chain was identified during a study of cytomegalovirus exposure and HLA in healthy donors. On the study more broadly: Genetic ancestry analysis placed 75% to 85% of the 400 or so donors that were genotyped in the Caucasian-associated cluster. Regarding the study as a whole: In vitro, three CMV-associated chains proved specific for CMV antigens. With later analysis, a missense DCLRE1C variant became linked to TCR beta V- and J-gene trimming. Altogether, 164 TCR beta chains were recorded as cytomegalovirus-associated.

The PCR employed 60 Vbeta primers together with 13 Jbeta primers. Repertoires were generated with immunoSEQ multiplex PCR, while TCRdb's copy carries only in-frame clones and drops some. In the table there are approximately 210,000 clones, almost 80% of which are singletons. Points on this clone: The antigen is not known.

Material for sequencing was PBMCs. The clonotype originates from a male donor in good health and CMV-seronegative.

The CDR3: CAITPGQGSLETQYF. The DNA of the CDR3 is TGTGCCATTACGCCGGGACAGGGTAGTTTGGAGACCCAGTACTTC. The chain joins TRBV10-3 to TRBJ2-5; 9 bases line up with TRBD1. The ends lost 9 bases at V and 5 bases at J; junction bases unmatched: 13. Germline lookup yields CDR1 ENHRY and CDR2 SYGVKD. The CDR3 sequence is 15 residues long.